The T cell receptor beta chain under discussion was sequenced for a study of T cell responses to AZD1222 COVID-19 vaccine. Sequenced by immunoSEQ multiplex PCR; TCRdb stores in-frame clones only, minus some. The table shows some 150,000 clones, with roughly nine tenths occurring only once. Germline V gives CDR1 LNHDA, CDR2 SQIVND (reference sequence). CDR3 length: 11 residues. Trimming left V 0 bases short and J 8 bases short, with 4 bases between. The clonotype originates from an adult in good health. The V call is TRBV19, the J call TRBJ1-2, with D hard to call. The sequenced sample was peripheral blood, obtained on day 0 of MenACWY control vaccination. The CDR3 DNA follows: TGTGCCAGTAGTATAGATCGGGGCTACACCTTC. Residues: CASSIDRGYTF.